This record looks at one TCR beta chain sequence and its context. Its target antigen remains unknown. It has no much larger one-base neighbor in the sample; base qualities were not kept. This record comes from a study of graft-versus-host responses after intestinal transplantation (dated by TCRdb to about 2021). Study-level background: The transplants that recipients received were multivisceral, liver-intestinal, or isolated intestinal. To identify alloreactive clones, pre-transplant mixed lymphocyte reaction products were sequenced and then compared with unstimulated pre-transplant donor and recipient T cells. The cohort enrolled around 23 intestinal transplant recipients including one retransplant, and 3 patients lacking pretransplant specimens were excluded. Samples from a few later patients were sequenced in-house on an Illumina MiSeq with MiXCR processing rather than by the commercial service. Bulk TCR-beta CDR3 sequencing was used to track graft-versus-host and host-versus-graft alloreactive T cell clones in the graft, circulation and bone marrow after intestinal transplantation. Every recipient was given anti-thymocyte globulin induction, followed by about three years of maintenance tacrolimus and steroids. Donor T cell macrochimerism was defined as a peak of at least 4% donor T cells among recipient peripheral blood mononuclear cells.

Library preparation was by the immunoSEQ multiplex PCR assay. High-throughput TCR-beta CDR3 sequencing of genomic DNA from most patients was performed by Adaptive Biotechnologies. The authors' analysis ran thus. Adaptive's ImmunoSEQ software supplied the TCR sequencing data for 18 patients, while MiXCR and VDJtools were used to process three other patients. CDR3 nucleotide sequences shared by donor and recipient were removed because the origin of these sequences could not be assigned. To be classed as alloreactive, a clone needed at least 2-fold expansion over unstimulated cells and a minimum CFSE-low frequency of 0.002% (template counts) or 0.001% (read counts). Clones detected in sequenced pre-transplant spleen, lymph node, or MLR CFSE-low populations of the donor or recipient were defined as mappable. Cumulative frequency of alloreactive clones was calculated as a percentage of all sequences weighted by copy number. In TCRdb, the immuneACCESS table is reduced to in-frame sequences with V and J assigned. These tables do not hold every clone; where another copy was compared, an unresolved V gene accounts for under half, and the others remain unexplained. V and J calls plus clone size are reproduced from that table; the DNA served to infer D and trimming. Across this sample there are 40,000 to 55,000 clones, with roughly 91% seen only once. The top ten hold 3.5% to 5% of the sample.

General findings and caveats noted by the study authors: Peak levels of circulating GvH clones were associated with declines in HvG clones early after transplant. In the allografts of patients with donor T cell macrochimerism, GvH to HvG T cell clonal ratios were high. Conclusions were limited by the relatively low number and heterogeneity of intestinal transplant patients. GvH clones were found in recipient bone marrow, and some of the GvH clones appeared earlier in ileal mucosa or blood, which is consistent with an intestinal mucosal origin.

The germline ends are 18 bases apart after V is trimmed by 4 bases and J by 5 bases. CDR1 and CDR2 are drawn from the germline V gene: SGHRS, YFSETQ. The CDR3 spans 15 residues, from the cysteine through the phenylalanine. The only DNA kept is the CDR3, 45 bases in frame from the first base. Blood samples were collected up to 4 times in the first month after transplant and then at least monthly when available. Here the sequenced sample was PBMCs, taken 524 days after transplant. The sequence is built from TRBV5-1 and TRBJ2-5; the D gene is possibly TRBD1 or TRBD2, with 5 bases matching each. The receptor comes from a human patient who received an intestinal transplant, so some T cells may come from the graft donor. The CDR3 reads CASSPGTRGGETQYF. The base sequence is TGCGCCAGCAGCCCGGGGACGCGCGGCGGGGAGACCCAGTACTTC.